These 23 T cell receptor beta chains were all obtained from the same sample, sequenced in a study of blood T cell repertoires in COVID-19. The repertoire was sequenced with immunoSEQ multiplex PCR; TCRdb's copy has only in-frame clones and lacks some. The data hold about 16,000 clones, with roughly nine tenths observed a single time. Sequenced input: peripheral blood. The origin of the receptors is an elderly man with acute or convalescent COVID-19.

DNA for the CDR3: TGCGCCAGCAGCCAAGGGGGGGAGTCCTATAATTCACCCCTCCACTTT. Translation gives CASSQGGESYNSPLHF. The V and J genes are TRBV4-1 and TRBJ1-6; a weak D match, TRBD1 (5 bases). The CDR3 is made up of 16 amino acids. Germline V CDR1 and CDR2: MGHRA, YSYEKL. V gave up 1 base and J gave up 1 base, with 8 bases separating them.

The CDR3 spells CASSSPGFSNQPQHF. For the CDR3, the DNA is TGTGCCAGTAGTTCCCCGGGGTTTAGCAATCAGCCCCAGCATTTT. The chain combines TRBV19 with TRBJ1-5; D gene ambiguous. Germline values: CDR1 LNHDA, CDR2 SQIVND (reference sequence). The CDR3 contains 15 residues. V was cut by 5 bases and J by 0 bases, with 11 bases left in between.

This rearrangement joins TRBV5-1 to TRBJ2-4, with 8 bases lining up with TRBD1. This CDR3 spans 13 amino acids. Germline V gene data show CDR1 as SGHRS and CDR2 as YFSETQ. V was pared by 4 bases and J by 5 bases, with 2 bases of the junction left unmatched. DNA for the CDR3: TGCGCCAGCAGCGTGACAGGGGAAAACATTCAGTACTTC. Protein sequence: CASSVTGENIQYF.

The chain employs TRBV18 and TRBJ1-5, with TRBD1 identical over 8 bases. Germline V gives CDR1 KGHSH, CDR2 LQKENI. This CDR3 contains 15 residues. J lost 6 bases, V lost 4 bases, and 8 bases had no gene match. The CDR3 loop is CASSQDRAGGQPQHF. CDR3 in DNA: TGTGCCAGCTCACAGGACAGGGCCGGCGGTCAGCCCCAGCATTTT.

This clone was counted only a few times. The chain combines TRBV19 with TRBJ2-7; no firm D call. Germline loops: CDR1 LNHDA, CDR2 SQIVND (reference sequence). V was shortened by 9 bases and J by 6 bases, with 9 bases between the two germline ends. This CDR3 spans 10 amino acids. CDR3: CASEDPEQYF. CDR3 nucleotide sequence: TGTGCCAGCGAGGATCCCGAGCAGTACTTC.

V usage is TRBV2 and J usage is TRBJ2-1; TRBD2 might be the D (6 bases). The germline CDR1 and CDR2 sequences are SNHLY and FYNNEI. Trimming cost V 10 bases and J 7 bases, with 17 bases left between them. The CDR3 spans 13 residues. This chain's CDR3 is CATLLGGANEQFF. The CDR3 DNA follows: TGTGCCACCCTCCTCGGCGGGGCAAATGAGCAGTTCTTC. The full variable domain, completed using reference TRBV2 and TRBJ2-1, is EPEVTQTPSHQVTQMGQEVILRCVPISNHLYFYWYRQILGQKVEFLVSFYNNEISEKSEIFDDQFSVERPDGSNFTLKIRSTKLEDSAMYFCATLLGGANEQFFGPGTRLTVL.

The V and J genes are TRBV9 and TRBJ1-4; D is undetermined. The CDR3 is made up of 13 amino acids. Germline lookup yields CDR1 SGDLS and CDR2 YYNGEE. Trimming cost V 3 bases and J 5 bases, with 8 bases left between them. As DNA, the CDR3 is TGTGCCAGCAGCGGAATGGGCAATGAAAAACTGTTTTTT. Amino acids: CASSGMGNEKLFF.

The V gene is TRBV19, the J gene TRBJ1-2; D is possibly TRBD1 (5 bases). This CDR3 spans 16 amino acids. The germline CDR1 and CDR2 sequences are LNHDA and SQIVND (reference sequence). Trimming took off 1 base at V and 0 bases at J, with 12 bases between the two ends. CDR3: CASSIGGAFSNYGYTF. Here the CDR3 DNA reads TGTGCCAGTAGTATAGGGGGCGCCTTCTCTAACTATGGCTACACCTTC.

The chain combines TRBV7-9 with TRBJ1-1, with 7 bases identical to TRBD1. The CDR3 sequence is 15 residues long. Germline V gene lookup returns CDR1 SEHNR and CDR2 FQNEAQ (reference sequence). With V trimmed by 0 bases and J by 2 bases, 3 bases remained unmatched. This chain's CDR3 is CASSLAQGDNTEAFF. In nucleotides, the CDR3 is TGTGCCAGCAGCTTAGCGCAGGGGGACAACACTGAAGCTTTCTTT.

The V gene is TRBV7-8, the J gene TRBJ2-1, with 8 positions matching TRBD2. This CDR3 spans 13 amino acids. Germline V gene lookup returns CDR1 SGHVS and CDR2 FQNEAQ. V was pared by 9 bases and J by 4 bases, with 5 bases of the junction left unmatched. The CDR3 here is CASSGKRYNEQFF. The CDR3 nucleotides read TGTGCCAGTAGCGGGAAGCGGTACAATGAGCAGTTCTTC.

This rearrangement joins TRBV5-4 to TRBJ2-7; D is possibly TRBD1 (6 bases). V was pared by 1 base and J by 6 bases, with 14 bases between. There are 14 residues in the CDR3. Per germline, CDR1 SGHNT and CDR2 YYREEE (reference sequence). The CDR3, as DNA: TGTGCCAGCAGCTTGCAGGGGAGTCCGAGCGAGCAGTACTTC. This codes for CASSLQGSPSEQYF.

This chain connects TRBV18 to TRBJ1-1; maybe TRBD1 (5 bases). Trimming shortened V by 3 bases and J by 2 bases, and 13 bases separated the two germline ends. CDR1 is KGHSH, CDR2 LQKENI, per germline. This CDR3 is 15 amino acids long. The CDR3 here is CASSPADITNTEAFF. The CDR3, as DNA: TGTGCCAGCTCACCGGCGGACATAACCAACACTGAAGCTTTCTTT. The full variable domain, with the rest looked up from reference TRBV18 and TRBJ1-1, is NAGVMQNPRHLVRRRGQEARLRCSPMKGHSHVYWYRQLPEEGLKFMVYLQKENIIDESGMPKERFSAEFPKEGPSILRIQQVVRGDSAAYFCASSPADITNTEAFFGQGTRLTVV.

The chain links TRBV19 to TRBJ2-5; perhaps TRBD2 as D (5 bases). The CDR3 runs 15 residues. CDR1 and CDR2 (germline): LNHDA, SQIVND (reference sequence). Deletions cut 5 bases from V and 5 bases from J, with 18 bases between. The CDR3 sequence: CASSPLGVAGETQYF. The CDR3 DNA is TGTGCCAGTAGTCCCCTCGGGGTAGCCGGGGAGACCCAGTACTTC. The entire variable domain, with the rest obtained from reference TRBV19 and TRBJ2-5, is as follows: DGGITQSPKYLFRKEGQNVTLSCEQNLNHDAMYWYRQDPGQGLRLIYYSQIVNDFQKGDIAEGYSVSREKKESFPLTVTSAQKNPTAFYLCASSPLGVAGETQYFGPGTRLLVL.

This chain joins TRBV5-8 and TRBJ1-5; D is possibly TRBD1 (5 bases). The CDR3 has 13 amino acids. Germline-derived CDR1 and CDR2 are SGHTS and YDEGEE. The V end was cut by 3 bases, the J end by 6 bases, with 10 bases between. CDR3 in DNA: TGTGCCAGCAGCTCCAGGGAGGCTCAGCCCCAGCATTTT. Translation gives CASSSREAQPQHF.

This clone was seen once. The chain uses TRBV30 and TRBJ2-7, with 7 nucleotides matching TRBD2. V lost 2 bases and J lost 7; bases outside the gene matches: 5. CDR1 is GTSNPN and CDR2 is SVGIG in the germline V gene (reference sequence). The CDR3 runs 12 residues. The CDR3 DNA is TGTGCCTGGAGTTCAGCGGGGCGGGAGCAGTACTTC. This sequence encodes CAWSSAGREQYF. Variable domain in full (rest from reference TRBV30 and TRBJ2-7): SQTIHQWPATLVQPVGSPLSLECTVEGTSNPNLYWYRQAAGRGLQLLFYSVGIGQISSEVPQNLSASRPQDRQFILSSKKLLLSDSGFYLCAWSSAGREQYFGPGTRLTVT.

This chain connects TRBV28 to TRBJ1-3; 8 nucleotides match TRBD1. The CDR3 has 15 amino acids. Germline V gene lookup returns CDR1 MDHEN and CDR2 SYDVKM. V lost 7 bases, J lost 0 bases, and 5 bases stayed unmatched. Here the CDR3 DNA reads TGTGCCAGCAACGACAGGGGATACTCTGGAAACACCATATATTTT. Its protein is CASNDRGYSGNTIYF. Full variable domain (missing parts from reference TRBV28 and TRBJ1-3): DVKVTQSSRYLVKRTGEKVFLECVQDMDHENMFWYRQDPGLGLRLIYFSYDVKMKEKGDIPEGYSVSREKKERFSLILESASTNQTSMYLCASNDRGYSGNTIYFGEGSWLTVV.

The rearrangement joins TRBV30 to TRBJ2-1, with a possible D match to TRBD2 (6 bases). The germline CDR1 and CDR2 sequences are GTSNPN and SVGIG (reference sequence). The V and J ends lost 3 bases and 6 bases respectively, with 18 bases between them. The CDR3 contains 15 residues. The CDR3 region is CAWRTSGSIGNEQFF. The CDR3 DNA sequence: TGTGCCTGGAGGACTAGTGGGAGCATTGGCAATGAGCAGTTCTTC.

This chain connects TRBV27 to TRBJ1-5, with a weak D call TRBD1 (5 bases). This CDR3 comprises 15 residues. The germline CDR1 and CDR2 sequences are MNHEY and SMNVEV (reference sequence). V was shortened by 8 bases and J by 4 bases, with 18 bases between the two germline ends. CDR3 amino acids: CASQLTRGYNQPQHF. The CDR3 nucleotides are TGTGCCAGCCAACTGACAAGGGGTTATAATCAGCCCCAGCATTTT.

The CDR3 reads CASSPVTDSSLGKNIQYF. The DNA of the CDR3 is TGTGCCAGCTCACCCGTGACAGACTCTTCTTTGGGCAAAAACATTCAGTACTTC. This chain joins TRBV18 and TRBJ2-4, with a tentative D call TRBD1 (5 bases). This CDR3 comprises 18 residues. From germline, CDR1 is KGHSH and CDR2 LQKENI. The V and J ends lost 3 bases and 3 bases respectively, with 21 bases between them.

This clone was picked up a small number of times. The chain couples TRBV6-6 to TRBJ1-3, with 7 bases matching TRBD1. This CDR3 contains 15 residues. Trimming cost V 5 bases and J 0 bases; bases outside gene matches: 4. Germline lookup yields CDR1 MNHNY and CDR2 SVGAGI (reference sequence). Written as DNA, the CDR3 is TGTGCCAGCAGTCAACAGGGGCACTCTGGAAACACCATATATTTT. Its translation: CASSQQGHSGNTIYF.

The chain employs TRBV5-4 and TRBJ2-7; 9 bases line up with TRBD1. The V and J ends lost 4 bases and 1 base, in that order; junction bases with no gene match: 9. The CDR3 length is 16 residues. Germline V gene data show CDR1 as SGHNT and CDR2 as YYREEE (reference sequence). The CDR3 DNA follows: TGTGCCAGCAGCGGTGGGGCCGGGACAGGGTCCTACGAGCAGTACTTC. It is translated as CASSGGAGTGSYEQYF. Together with reference TRBV5-4 and TRBJ2-7, the CDR3 gives the full variable domain: ETGVTQSPTHLIKTRGQQVTLRCSSQSGHNTVSWYQQALGQGPQFIFQYYREEENGRGNFPPRFSGLQFPNYSSELNVNALELDDSALYLCASSGGAGTGSYEQYFGPGTRLTVT.

The J gene is TRBJ2-7, the V gene TRBV6-5; a possible D gene is TRBD2 (6 bases). V lost 8 bases and J lost 5, with 19 bases in between. The CDR3 spans 14 residues. Germline V gene lookup returns CDR1 MNHEY and CDR2 SVGAGI. The CDR3 region has the DNA TGTGCCAGCGGGACTCTCGGAAAGACTGACGAGCAGTACTTC. Amino acids: CASGTLGKTDEQYF.

To note about this clone: Mismatch with germline at one junction end may stem from a read error. The chain carries TRBV7-9 and TRBJ2-7, with a weak D call TRBD1 (5 bases). CDR3 length: 13 amino acids. Germline V gene lookup returns CDR1 SEHNR and CDR2 FQNEAQ (reference sequence). The CDR3 loop reads CASSLSPRQLAHF. The CDR3 coding sequence is TGTGCCAGCAGCTTATCCCCACGACAGTTGGCGCACTTC.